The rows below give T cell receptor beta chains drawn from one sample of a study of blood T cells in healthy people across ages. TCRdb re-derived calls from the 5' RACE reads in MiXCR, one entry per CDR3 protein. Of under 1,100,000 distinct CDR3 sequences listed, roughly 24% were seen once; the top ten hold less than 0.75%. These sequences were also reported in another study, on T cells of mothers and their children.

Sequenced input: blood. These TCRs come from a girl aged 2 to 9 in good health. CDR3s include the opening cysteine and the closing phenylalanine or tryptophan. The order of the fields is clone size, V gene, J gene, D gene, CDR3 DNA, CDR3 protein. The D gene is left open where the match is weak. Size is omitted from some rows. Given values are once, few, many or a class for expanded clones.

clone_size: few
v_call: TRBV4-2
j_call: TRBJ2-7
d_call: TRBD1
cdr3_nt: TGTGCCAGCAGCCGCCAGGACAGGGGACTTTCCTACGAGCAGTACTTC
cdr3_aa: CASSRQDRGLSYEQYF

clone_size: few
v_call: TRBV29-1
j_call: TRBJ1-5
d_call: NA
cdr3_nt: TGCAGCGTGGCGCCCGGGCCGGGATGGCAGCCCCAGCATTTT
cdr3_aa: CSVAPGPGWQPQHF

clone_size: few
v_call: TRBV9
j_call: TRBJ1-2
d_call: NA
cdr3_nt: TGTGCCAGCAGCGCTACGGAAGGGTTCGGCTACACCTTC
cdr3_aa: CASSATEGFGYTF

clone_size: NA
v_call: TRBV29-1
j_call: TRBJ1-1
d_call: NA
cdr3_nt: TGCAGCGTTGGGGGGGGCAGAAAGAACACTGAAGCTTTCTTT
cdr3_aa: CSVGGGRKNTEAFF

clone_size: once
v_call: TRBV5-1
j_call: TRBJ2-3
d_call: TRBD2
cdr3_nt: TGCGCCAGCAGCTGGAGGACTAGCGGGGGAACAGATACGCAGTATTTT
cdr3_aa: CASSWRTSGGTDTQYF

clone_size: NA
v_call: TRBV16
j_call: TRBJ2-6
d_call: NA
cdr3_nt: TGTGCCAGCAACCCCTTTTGGGGGCCTGGGGCCAACGTCCTGACTTTC
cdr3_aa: CASNPFWGPGANVLTF

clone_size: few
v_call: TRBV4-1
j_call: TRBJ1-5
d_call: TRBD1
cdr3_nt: TGCGCCAGCAGCCAAGGCTCCGGGACAGGGAACAATCAGCCCCAGCATTTT
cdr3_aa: CASSQGSGTGNNQPQHF

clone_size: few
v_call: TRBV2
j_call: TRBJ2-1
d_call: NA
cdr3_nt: TGTGCCAGCAGAGGCAGGTACAATGAGCAGTTCTTC
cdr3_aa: CASRGRYNEQFF

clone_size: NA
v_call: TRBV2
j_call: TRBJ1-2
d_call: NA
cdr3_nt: TGTGCCACCAAAGTTAGAGGGCCCTATGGCTACACCTTC
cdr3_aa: CATKVRGPYGYTF

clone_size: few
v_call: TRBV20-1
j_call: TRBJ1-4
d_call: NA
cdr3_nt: TGCAGTGCTCTCTCGGAACTGGACAGACCACTTGAAAAACTGTTTTTT
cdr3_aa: CSALSELDRPLEKLFF

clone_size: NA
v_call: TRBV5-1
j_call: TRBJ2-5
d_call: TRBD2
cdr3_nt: TGCGCCAGCAGCTTTCTGGGGCGGGAGGAGGAGACCCAGTACTTC
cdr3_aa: CASSFLGREEETQYF